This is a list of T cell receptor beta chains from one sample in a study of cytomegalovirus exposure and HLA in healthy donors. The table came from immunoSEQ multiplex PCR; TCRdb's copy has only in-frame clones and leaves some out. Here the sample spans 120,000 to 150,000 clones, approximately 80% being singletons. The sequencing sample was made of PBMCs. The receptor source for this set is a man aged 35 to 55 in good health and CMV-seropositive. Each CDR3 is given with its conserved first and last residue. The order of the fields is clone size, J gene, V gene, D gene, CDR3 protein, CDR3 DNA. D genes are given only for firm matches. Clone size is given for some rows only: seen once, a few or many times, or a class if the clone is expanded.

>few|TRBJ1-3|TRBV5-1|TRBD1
CASSSRDRSSGNTIYF
TGCGCCAGCAGCTCCCGGGACAGAAGCTCTGGAAACACCATATATTTT
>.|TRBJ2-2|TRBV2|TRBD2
CASSVSGSGRTGELFF
TGTGCCAGCAGTGTATCGGGTAGCGGGAGGACCGGGGAGCTGTTTTTT
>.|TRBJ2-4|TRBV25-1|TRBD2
CASSLSPAGEDKNIQYF
TGTGCCAGCAGTTTATCTCCAGCGGGAGAAGACAAAAACATTCAGTACTTC
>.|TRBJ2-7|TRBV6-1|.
CASSEGSTEIHEQYF
TGTGCCAGCAGTGAAGGTTCGACAGAGATCCACGAGCAGTACTTC
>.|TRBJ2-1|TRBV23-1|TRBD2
CASSQPPPSAGGYNEQFF
TGCGCCAGCAGTCAACCACCCCCCAGCGCGGGGGGGTACAATGAGCAGTTCTTC
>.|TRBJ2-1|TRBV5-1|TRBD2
CASSSASGGYNEQFF
TGCGCCAGCAGCTCCGCTAGCGGGGGCTACAATGAGCAGTTCTTC
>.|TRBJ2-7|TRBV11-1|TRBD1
CASSLARGPGYEQYF
TGTGCCAGCAGCTTAGCCAGGGGGCCTGGCTACGAGCAGTACTTC
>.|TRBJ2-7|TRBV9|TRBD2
CASSVGIAGMAYEQYF
TGTGCCAGCAGCGTAGGGATAGCGGGAATGGCCTACGAGCAGTACTTC
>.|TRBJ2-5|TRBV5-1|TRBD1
CASSLFQGVETQYF
TGCGCCAGCAGCTTGTTTCAGGGGGTCGAGACCCAGTACTTC
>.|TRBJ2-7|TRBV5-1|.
CASSLMADYEQYF
TGCGCCAGCAGCTTGATGGCAGACTACGAGCAGTACTTC
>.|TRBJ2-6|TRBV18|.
CASSPKTGGASGANVLTF
TGTGCCAGCTCACCGAAGACAGGTGGGGCCTCTGGGGCCAACGTCCTGACTTTC
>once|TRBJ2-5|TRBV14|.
CASSQPVQETQYF
TGTGCCAGCAGCCAACCCGTCCAAGAGACCCAGTACTTC
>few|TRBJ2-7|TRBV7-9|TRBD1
CASSAVGQGYEQYF
TGTGCCAGCAGCGCCGTGGGACAGGGTTACGAGCAGTACTTC
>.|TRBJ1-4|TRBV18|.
CASSLENEKLFF
TGTGCCAGCTCACTAGAAAATGAAAAACTGTTTTTT
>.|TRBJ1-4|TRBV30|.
CAWSVPGRGEKLFF
TGTGCCTGGAGTGTCCCGGGAAGAGGGGAAAAACTGTTTTTT
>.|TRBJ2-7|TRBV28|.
CASSLSPGGGYTYEQYF
TGTGCCAGCAGTTTATCCCCCGGAGGGGGCTATACCTACGAGCAGTACTTC
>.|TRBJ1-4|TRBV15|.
CATSRVAVQREKLFF
TGTGCCACCAGCAGAGTGGCAGTTCAGAGGGAAAAACTGTTTTTT
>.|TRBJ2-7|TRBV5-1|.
CASSLVAGVEQYF
TGCGCCAGCAGCTTGGTCGCAGGGGTGGAGCAGTACTTC
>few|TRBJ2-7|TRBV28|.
CASSSSSYEQYF
TGTGCCAGCAGTTCCAGCTCCTACGAGCAGTACTTC
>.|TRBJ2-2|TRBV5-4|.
CASSSGRNTGELFF
TGTGCCAGCAGCTCAGGCCGGAACACCGGGGAGCTGTTTTTT
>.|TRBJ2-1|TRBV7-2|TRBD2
CASSWTGTSGYNEQFF
TGTGCCAGCAGCTGGACCGGGACTAGCGGCTACAATGAGCAGTTCTTC
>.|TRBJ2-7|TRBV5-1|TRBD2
CASSKGTSGRAGEQYF
TGCGCCAGCAGCAAAGGGACTAGCGGGAGAGCAGGCGAGCAGTACTTC
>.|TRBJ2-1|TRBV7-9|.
CASSLSSGPSNEQFF
TGTGCCAGCAGCTTATCGAGCGGACCGTCTAATGAGCAGTTCTTC
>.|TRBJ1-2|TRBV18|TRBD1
CASSPQDQGALYGYTF
TGTGCCAGCTCACCACAGGACCAGGGGGCCCTCTATGGCTACACCTTC
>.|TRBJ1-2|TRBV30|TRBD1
CAWSVRTGQPRYTF
TGTGCCTGGAGTGTACGGACAGGCCAGCCTCGCTACACCTTC
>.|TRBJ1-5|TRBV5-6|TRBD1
CASSLGTGGLNQPQHF
TGTGCCAGCAGCTTGGGGACAGGGGGCTTGAATCAGCCCCAGCATTTT
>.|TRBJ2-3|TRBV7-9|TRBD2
CASSSNSGNADTQYF
TGTGCCAGCAGCTCAAATAGCGGGAACGCAGATACGCAGTATTTT
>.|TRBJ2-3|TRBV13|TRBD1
CASSFLGQGAGDTQYF
TGTGCCAGCAGCTTTCTGGGACAGGGGGCGGGAGATACGCAGTATTTT
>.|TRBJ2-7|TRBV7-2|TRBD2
CASSLRTSGSIGYEQYF
TGTGCCAGCAGCTTAAGGACTAGCGGGAGTATCGGGTACGAGCAGTACTTC
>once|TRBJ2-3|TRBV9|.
CASSVVPGGQSSTDTQYF
TGTGCCAGCAGCGTAGTCCCCGGGGGACAGTCTAGCACAGATACGCAGTATTTT
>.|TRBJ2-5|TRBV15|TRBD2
CATSSSLAGQETQYF
TGTGCCACCAGCAGTTCACTAGCGGGACAAGAGACCCAGTACTTC
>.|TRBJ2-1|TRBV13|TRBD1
CASSLRGRGYNEQFF
TGTGCCAGCAGCTTGAGGGGGCGCGGATACAATGAGCAGTTCTTC
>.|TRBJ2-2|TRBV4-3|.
CASRPAYTRPGELFF
TGCGCCAGCAGACCGGCTTATACGCGGCCCGGGGAGCTGTTTTTT
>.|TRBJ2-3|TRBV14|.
CASSRLVGTQYF
TGTGCCAGCAGCCGACTAGTTGGTACGCAGTATTTT
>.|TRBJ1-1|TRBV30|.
CAWSPGNTEAFF
TGTGCCTGGAGTCCGGGGAACACTGAAGCTTTCTTT
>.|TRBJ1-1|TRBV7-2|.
CASSLGPPVQLNTEAFF
TGTGCCAGCAGCTTAGGTCCCCCCGTGCAGTTGAACACTGAAGCTTTCTTT
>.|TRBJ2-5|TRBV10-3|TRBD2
CAISEGLAGQETQYF
TGTGCCATCAGTGAAGGGCTAGCGGGGCAAGAGACCCAGTACTTC
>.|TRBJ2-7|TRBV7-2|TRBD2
CASSLYSGIYEQYF
TGTGCCAGCAGCTTGTATAGCGGGATCTACGAGCAGTACTTC
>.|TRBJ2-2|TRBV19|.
CASRAAANTGELFF
TGTGCCAGTAGGGCTGCAGCGAACACCGGGGAGCTGTTTTTT
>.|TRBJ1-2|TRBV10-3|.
CAISEGQTHYGYTF
TGTGCCATCAGTGAAGGACAGACCCACTATGGCTACACCTTC
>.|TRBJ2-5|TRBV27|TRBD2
CASSTSGRIWQETQYF
TGTGCCAGCAGTACTAGCGGGAGGATATGGCAAGAGACCCAGTACTTC
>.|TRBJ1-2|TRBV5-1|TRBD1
CATSMGQNYGYTF
TGCGCCACCAGCATGGGACAGAACTATGGCTACACCTTC
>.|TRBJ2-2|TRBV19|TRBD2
CASLAGASTGELFF
TGTGCCAGTCTAGCGGGAGCATCCACCGGGGAGCTGTTTTTT
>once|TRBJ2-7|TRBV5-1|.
CASSLQGHEQYF
TGCGCCAGCAGCTTACAGGGCCACGAGCAGTACTTC
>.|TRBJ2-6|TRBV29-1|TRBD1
CSVLPLTGNSSGANVLTF
TGCAGCGTATTGCCTTTGACAGGGAACAGCTCTGGGGCCAACGTCCTGACTTTC
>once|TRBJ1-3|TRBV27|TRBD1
CASSLGQGRGNTIYF
TGTGCCAGCAGTCTAGGACAGGGGCGGGGAAACACCATATATTTT
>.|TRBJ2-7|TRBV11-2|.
CASSPISYEQYF
TGTGCCAGCAGCCCTATTTCCTACGAGCAGTACTTC
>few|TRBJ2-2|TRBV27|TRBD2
CARNPSGRRTGELFF
TGTGCCAGGAATCCTAGCGGGAGGAGGACCGGGGAGCTGTTTTTT